The rows below give T cell receptor beta chains drawn from one sample of a study of identifying expanded T cells in peripheral blood. Some clones are missing from TCRdb's copy, which holds only in-frame ones; the method was immunoSEQ multiplex PCR. The repertoire holds 100,000 to 150,000 clones, with roughly 80% as singletons. Input material: blood. These receptors all stem from a person aged 18 to 75 in good health. Both conserved end residues are trimmed from each CDR3.

j_call: TRBJ2-6
v_call: TRBV11-2
cdr3_aa: ASSFTGPPRSGANVLT

j_call: TRBJ2-1
v_call: TRBV11-1
cdr3_aa: ASSAQGARFDEQF

j_call: TRBJ1-5
v_call: TRBV5-8
cdr3_aa: ASSLEPLGQPQH

j_call: TRBJ1-3
v_call: TRBV15
cdr3_aa: ATSRDRGAGNTIY

j_call: TRBJ1-1
v_call: TRBV11-3
cdr3_aa: ASSLTPGSAEAF

j_call: TRBJ1-2
v_call: TRBV19
cdr3_aa: ASRDLTDYGYT

j_call: TRBJ2-2
v_call: TRBV1
cdr3_aa: TSSGLLGVTGELF

j_call: TRBJ2-7
v_call: TRBV5-4
cdr3_aa: ASSLGQGPSYEQY

j_call: TRBJ2-7
v_call: TRBV27
cdr3_aa: ASGSGPPYEQY

j_call: TRBJ1-2
v_call: TRBV5-1
cdr3_aa: ASTPEGVYGYT

j_call: TRBJ1-2
v_call: TRBV19
cdr3_aa: ASSGQGGSYGYT

j_call: TRBJ1-6
v_call: TRBV30
cdr3_aa: AWGGQGRSPLH

j_call: TRBJ2-3
v_call: TRBV18
cdr3_aa: ASSPSGTDTQY

j_call: TRBJ1-5
v_call: TRBV7-2
cdr3_aa: ASSLDVGRRQPQH